Listed below are T cell receptor beta chains from one sample, sequenced in a study of blood T cell repertoires in COVID-19. The method was immunoSEQ multiplex PCR; TCRdb's version includes in-frame clones alone and lacks a portion of them. The sample holds 150,000 to 200,000 clones, roughly 87% seen once. The sequenced sample was peripheral blood. The receptors originated from a woman in her fifties or sixties who had recovered from COVID-19. Each CDR3 is given with its conserved first and last residue.

>TRBJ2-6|TRBV27
CASSTLSGANVLTF
>TRBJ1-5|TRBV19
CASSIGGGGDQPQHF
>TRBJ1-4|TRBV3-1/TRBV3-2
CASSHEGGDEKLFF
>TRBJ2-1|TRBV16
CATFPGRGNEQFF
>TRBJ1-4|TRBV5-1
CASSSDVGQKGNLFF
>TRBJ2-1|TRBV7-9
CASSLAVSYNEQFF
>TRBJ2-5|TRBV2
CASSEARTRQETQYF
>TRBJ2-3|TRBV11-2
CASSLDRGADTQYF
>TRBJ1-6|TRBV11-2
CASSLGRNTYNSPLHF
>TRBJ2-5|TRBV27
CASSPRLGQETQYF
>TRBJ1-1|TRBV6-5
CASSIGSDTEAFF
>TRBJ2-1|TRBV19
CASSIYATGVSYNEQFF
>TRBJ1-4|TRBV5-1
CASRRDAGSTNEKLFF
>TRBJ2-1|TRBV7-2
CASSLAQRDNEQFF
>TRBJ2-5|TRBV5-4
CASSLGGTWELETQYF
>TRBJ1-2|TRBV4-1
CASSQEITQGPLYGYTF
>TRBJ1-4|TRBV13
CATAIRGGNEKLFF
>TRBJ2-2|TRBV7-9
CASSFGSDGELFF
>TRBJ1-6|TRBV11-2
CASRLGLDSPLHF
>TRBJ2-5|TRBV18
CASSPLVGRAGRETQYF
>TRBJ1-5|TRBV18
CASSPGGQGPNQPQHF
>TRBJ1-5|TRBV28
CASSSRAPQHF
>TRBJ1-2|TRBV5-4
CASSPSGQGANYGYTF
>TRBJ1-1|TRBV6-5
CASSYRSGMNTEAFF
>TRBJ2-7|TRBV28
CASSLTGYEQYF
>TRBJ1-5|TRBV18
CASSPQQGLNQPQHF
>TRBJ1-2|TRBV7-3
CASSLTRKARGYTF
>TRBJ2-1|TRBV9
CASSVDGNEQFF
>TRBJ2-1|TRBV2
CASRITSGVYNEQFF
>TRBJ2-5|TRBV5-4
CASSLTSGGQETQYF
>TRBJ2-2|TRBV10-2
CASSQPGLAPGELFF
>TRBJ2-7|TRBV3-1/TRBV3-2
CASSQDTQLSYEQYF
>TRBJ2-7|TRBV6-6
CASSAPAGGFYEQYF
>TRBJ2-5|TRBV9
CASSVETSSGTQYF
>TRBJ2-2|TRBV5-6
CASSSRDRASPGELFF
>TRBJ1-2|TRBV7-9
CASSPGTYGYTF
>TRBJ1-1|TRBV5-8
CASSSGAGHTEAFF
>TRBJ2-3|TRBV7-9
CASSLRWAGGTDTQYF
>TRBJ1-1|TRBV2
CASAQGLNTEAFF